The clone carrying this T cell receptor (beta chain) has more than one count but fewer than ten. Its antigen is not identified. Attachment of unique molecular identifiers to individual cDNA molecules was performed. TCRdb itself ran the 5' RACE reads through MiXCR, one entry per CDR3 protein. The data contain approximately 77,000 distinct CDR3 sequences, about 5% of them seen just once; the ten biggest clones take up less than 9.5%. The V gene lost 2 bases and the J gene lost 3 bases, with 10 bases spanning the gap. This CDR3 spans 14 amino acids. Germline V gives CDR1 MNHEY, CDR2 SMNVEV (reference sequence). This sample was included in a study of early T cells in non-severe SARS-CoV-2 infection. Study in general: The authors sequenced bulk RNA from unsorted whole blood, leaving chains unpaired. Study results and caveats: Private and CD4 specificities were missed by VDJdb matching, which favored anti-spike CD8 responses.

This sample comprised whole blood, obtained at baseline. The V and J genes are TRBV27 and TRBJ1-2; no clear D gene. This clonotype originated in an adult who was a healthcare worker with PCR-confirmed SARS-CoV-2 infection or an uninfected control (not recorded which). CDR3 DNA sequence: TGTGCCAGCAGTTTACGAGGGTCTGACTATGGCTACACCTTC. This translates into CASSLRGSDYGYTF.